This TCR beta chain was found in a study of beta chain features in type 1 diabetes. Study background: In all, around 100,000,000 sorted cells from all samples were analyzed.

Study-level points and caveats: The study found moderately but significantly shorter TCRB CDR3s in all four CD4+ subsets of Type 1 diabetes patients.

Turning to this clone: Antigen: not known.

Expressed TCRB transcripts got sequenced, as all isolated RNA was reverse transcribed. Generated by immunoSEQ multiplex PCR, the TCRdb table keeps only in-frame clones and is missing some. The table has more than 550,000 clones, roughly an eighth seen once; the top ten hold approximately 0.043%. Germline V gene data show CDR1 as SGHDT and CDR2 as YYEEEE. V was clipped by 1 base and J by 4 bases, with 14 bases between them. The CDR3 length is 16 residues. The rearrangement joins TRBV5-6 to TRBJ2-2; D ambiguous. The clonotype originates from a man aged 18 to 30 with type 1 diabetes. Sample: naive CD4+ T cells from blood. The CDR3 bases are TGTGCCAGCAGCTTGAGGCCAGACTTCATCACCGGGGAGCTGTTTTTT. Its protein is CASSLRPDFITGELFF.